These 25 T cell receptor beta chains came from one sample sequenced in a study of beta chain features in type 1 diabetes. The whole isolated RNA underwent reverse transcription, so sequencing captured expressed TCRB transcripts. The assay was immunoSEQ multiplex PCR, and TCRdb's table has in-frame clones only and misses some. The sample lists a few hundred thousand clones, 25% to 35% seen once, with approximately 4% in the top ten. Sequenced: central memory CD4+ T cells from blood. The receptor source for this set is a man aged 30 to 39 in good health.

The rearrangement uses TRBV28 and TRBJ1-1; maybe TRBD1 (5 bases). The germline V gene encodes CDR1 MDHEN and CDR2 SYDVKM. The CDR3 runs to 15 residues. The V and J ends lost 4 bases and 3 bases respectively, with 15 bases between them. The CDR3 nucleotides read TGTGCCAGCAGTTCCGGGGACCGGGGGTACACTGAAGCTTTCTTT. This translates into CASSSGDRGYTEAFF.

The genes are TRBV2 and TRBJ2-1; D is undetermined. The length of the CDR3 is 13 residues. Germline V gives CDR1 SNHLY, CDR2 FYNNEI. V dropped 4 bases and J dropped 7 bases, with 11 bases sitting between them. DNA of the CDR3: TGTGCCAGCAGTGTGAACGATGGGAATGAGCAGTTCTTC. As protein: CASSVNDGNEQFF.

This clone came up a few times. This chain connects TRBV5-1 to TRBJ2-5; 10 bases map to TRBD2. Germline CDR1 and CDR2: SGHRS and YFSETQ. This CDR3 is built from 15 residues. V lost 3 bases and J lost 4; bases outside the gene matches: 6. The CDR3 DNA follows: TGCGCCAGCAGCTCCGTTAGCGGGAGGTTAGAGACCCAGTACTTC. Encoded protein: CASSSVSGRLETQYF. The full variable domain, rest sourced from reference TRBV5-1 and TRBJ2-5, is KAGVTQTPRYLIKTRGQQVTLSCSPISGHRSVSWYQQTPGQGLQFLFEYFSETQRNKGNFPGRFSGRQFSNSRSEMNVSTLELGDSALYLCASSSVSGRLETQYFGPGTRLLVL.

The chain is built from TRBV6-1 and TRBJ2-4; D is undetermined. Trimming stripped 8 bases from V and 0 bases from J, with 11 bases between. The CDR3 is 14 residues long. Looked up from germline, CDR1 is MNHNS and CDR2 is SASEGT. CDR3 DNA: TGTGCCAGCGGAGAGATGCTAGCCAAAAACATTCAGTACTTC. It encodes CASGEMLAKNIQYF.

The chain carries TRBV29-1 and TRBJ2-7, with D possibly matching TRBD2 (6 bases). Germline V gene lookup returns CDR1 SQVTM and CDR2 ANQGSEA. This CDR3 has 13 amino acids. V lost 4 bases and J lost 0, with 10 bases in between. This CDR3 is CSVGRESSYEQYF. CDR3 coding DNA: TGCAGCGTTGGCCGGGAGAGCTCCTACGAGCAGTACTTC.

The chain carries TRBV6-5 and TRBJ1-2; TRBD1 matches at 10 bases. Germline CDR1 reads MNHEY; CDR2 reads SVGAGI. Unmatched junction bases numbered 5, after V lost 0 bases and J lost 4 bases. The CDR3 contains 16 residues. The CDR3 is CASSYSGTGAFYGYTF. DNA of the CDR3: TGTGCCAGCAGTTACTCCGGGACAGGGGCTTTCTATGGCTACACCTTC.

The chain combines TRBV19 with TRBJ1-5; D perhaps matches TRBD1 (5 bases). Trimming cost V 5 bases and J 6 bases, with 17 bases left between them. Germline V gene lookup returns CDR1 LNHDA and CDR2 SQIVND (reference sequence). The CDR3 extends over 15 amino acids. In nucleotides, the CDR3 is TGTGCCAGTAGTGGAGGAAGAGGGGTTGGTCAGCCCCAGCATTTT. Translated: CASSGGRGVGQPQHF.

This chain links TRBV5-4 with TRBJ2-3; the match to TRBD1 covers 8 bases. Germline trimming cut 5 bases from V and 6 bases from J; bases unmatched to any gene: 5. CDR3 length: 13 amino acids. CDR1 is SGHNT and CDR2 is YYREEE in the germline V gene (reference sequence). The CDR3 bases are TGTGCCAGCAGTTCTCAGGGGGCGGATACGCAGTATTTT. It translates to CASSSQGADTQYF. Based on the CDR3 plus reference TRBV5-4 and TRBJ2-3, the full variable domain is ETGVTQSPTHLIKTRGQQVTLRCSSQSGHNTVSWYQQALGQGPQFIFQYYREEENGRGNFPPRFSGLQFPNYSSELNVNALELDDSALYLCASSSQGADTQYFGPGTRLTVL.

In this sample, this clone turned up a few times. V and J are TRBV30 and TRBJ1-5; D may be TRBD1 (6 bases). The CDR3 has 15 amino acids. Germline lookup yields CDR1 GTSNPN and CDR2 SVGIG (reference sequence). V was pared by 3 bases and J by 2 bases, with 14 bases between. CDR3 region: CAWSVQGRRNQPQHF. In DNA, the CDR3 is TGTGCCTGGAGCGTCCAGGGGCGACGCAATCAGCCCCAGCATTTT. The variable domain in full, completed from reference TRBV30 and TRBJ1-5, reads SQTIHQWPATLVQPVGSPLSLECTVEGTSNPNLYWYRQAAGRGLQLLFYSVGIGQISSEVPQNLSASRPQDRQFILSSKKLLLSDSGFYLCAWSVQGRRNQPQHFGDGTRLSIL.

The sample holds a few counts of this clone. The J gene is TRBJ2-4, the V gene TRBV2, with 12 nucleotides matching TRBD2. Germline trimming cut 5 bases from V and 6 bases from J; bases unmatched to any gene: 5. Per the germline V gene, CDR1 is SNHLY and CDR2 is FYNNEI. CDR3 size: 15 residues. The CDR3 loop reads CASSTLAGGSNIQYF. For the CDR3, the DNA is TGTGCCAGCAGTACACTAGCGGGGGGCTCAAACATTCAGTACTTC.

CDR3 nucleotide sequence: TGTGCCAGCAGCGACAGCTTCCAAGAGACCCAGTACTTC. It is translated as CASSDSFQETQYF. The chain has TRBV28 and TRBJ2-5; D is perhaps TRBD1 (5 bases). V lost 6 bases and J lost 1, with 9 bases in between. The CDR3 runs to 13 residues. The germline V gene encodes CDR1 MDHEN and CDR2 SYDVKM. Based on the CDR3 plus reference TRBV28 and TRBJ2-5, the full variable domain is DVKVTQSSRYLVKRTGEKVFLECVQDMDHENMFWYRQDPGLGLRLIYFSYDVKMKEKGDIPEGYSVSREKKERFSLILESASTNQTSMYLCASSDSFQETQYFGPGTRLLVL.

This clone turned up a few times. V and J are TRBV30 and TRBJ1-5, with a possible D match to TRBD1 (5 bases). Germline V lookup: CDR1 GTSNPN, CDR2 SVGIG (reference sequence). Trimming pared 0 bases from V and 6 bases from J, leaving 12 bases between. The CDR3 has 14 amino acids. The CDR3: CAWSVFSRGQPQHF. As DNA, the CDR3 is TGTGCCTGGAGTGTATTTTCGAGGGGTCAGCCCCAGCATTTT.

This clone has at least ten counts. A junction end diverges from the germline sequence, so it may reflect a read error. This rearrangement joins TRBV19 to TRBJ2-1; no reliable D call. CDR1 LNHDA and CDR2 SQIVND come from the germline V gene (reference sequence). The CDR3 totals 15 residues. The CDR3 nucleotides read TGTGCCAGTAGTCTAGATCCGATTGGCTACAATGAGCAGTTCTTC. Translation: CASSLDPIGYNEQFF.

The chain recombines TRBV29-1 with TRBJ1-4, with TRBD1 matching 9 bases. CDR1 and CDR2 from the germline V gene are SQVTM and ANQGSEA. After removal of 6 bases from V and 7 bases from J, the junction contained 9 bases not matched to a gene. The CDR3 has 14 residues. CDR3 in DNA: TGCAGCGTCGGGACGGGACAGGGTGGTGAAAAACTGTTTTTT. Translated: CSVGTGQGGEKLFF.

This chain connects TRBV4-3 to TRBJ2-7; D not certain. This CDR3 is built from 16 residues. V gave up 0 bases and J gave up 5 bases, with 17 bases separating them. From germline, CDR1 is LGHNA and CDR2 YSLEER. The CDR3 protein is CASSQELRSSFDEQYF. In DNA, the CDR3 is TGCGCCAGCAGCCAAGAGTTGCGATCCTCCTTCGACGAGCAGTACTTC.

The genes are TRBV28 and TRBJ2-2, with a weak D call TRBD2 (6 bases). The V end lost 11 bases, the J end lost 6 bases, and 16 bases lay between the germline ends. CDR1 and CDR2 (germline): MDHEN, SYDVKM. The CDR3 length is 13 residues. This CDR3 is CAYRLGLSGELFF. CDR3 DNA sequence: TGTGCCTATAGACTAGGCCTTTCCGGGGAGCTGTTTTTT.

The CDR3 DNA is TGTGCCAGCGGGGAGAGCTCCTACGAGCAGTACTTC. Translating it yields CASGESSYEQYF. J is TRBJ2-7 and V is TRBV7-6; weak D call: TRBD2 (5 bases). Germline V gives CDR1 SGHVS, CDR2 FNYEAQ. CDR3 length equals 12 residues. Deletions cut 8 bases from V and 0 bases from J, with 8 bases between.

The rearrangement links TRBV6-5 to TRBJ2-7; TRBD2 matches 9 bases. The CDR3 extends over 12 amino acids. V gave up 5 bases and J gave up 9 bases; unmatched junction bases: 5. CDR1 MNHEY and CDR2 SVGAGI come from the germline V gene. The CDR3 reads CASSDQTSGQYF. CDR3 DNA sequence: TGTGCCAGCAGTGACCAGACTAGCGGGCAGTACTTC.

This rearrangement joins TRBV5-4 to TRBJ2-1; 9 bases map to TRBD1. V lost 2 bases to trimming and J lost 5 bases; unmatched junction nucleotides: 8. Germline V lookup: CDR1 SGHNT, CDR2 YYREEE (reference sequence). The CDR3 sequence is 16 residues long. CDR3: CASSLKRQGVDNEQFF. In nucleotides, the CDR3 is TGTGCCAGCAGCTTAAAGCGACAGGGGGTAGACAATGAGCAGTTCTTC.

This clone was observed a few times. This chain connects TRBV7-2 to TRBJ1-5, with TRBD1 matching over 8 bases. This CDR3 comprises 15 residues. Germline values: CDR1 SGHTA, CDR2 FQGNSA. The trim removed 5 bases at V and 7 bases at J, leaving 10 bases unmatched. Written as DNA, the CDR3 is TGTGCCAGCAGCCCGGACAGGGAGGTGTGGCAGCCCCAGCATTTT. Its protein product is CASSPDREVWQPQHF.

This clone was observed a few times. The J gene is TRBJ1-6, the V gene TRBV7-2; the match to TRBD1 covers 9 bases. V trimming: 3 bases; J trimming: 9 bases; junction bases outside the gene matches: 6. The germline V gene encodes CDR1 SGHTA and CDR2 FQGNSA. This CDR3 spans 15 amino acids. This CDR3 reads CASSFTGTGSSPLHF. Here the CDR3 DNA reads TGTGCCAGCAGCTTTACCGGGACAGGGTCTTCACCCCTCCACTTT. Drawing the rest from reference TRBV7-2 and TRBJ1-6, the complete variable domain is GAGVSQSPSNKVTEKGKDVELRCDPISGHTALYWYRQSLGQGLEFLIYFQGNSAPDKSGLPSDRFSAERTGGSVSTLTIQRTQQEDSAVYLCASSFTGTGSSPLHFGNGTRLTVT.

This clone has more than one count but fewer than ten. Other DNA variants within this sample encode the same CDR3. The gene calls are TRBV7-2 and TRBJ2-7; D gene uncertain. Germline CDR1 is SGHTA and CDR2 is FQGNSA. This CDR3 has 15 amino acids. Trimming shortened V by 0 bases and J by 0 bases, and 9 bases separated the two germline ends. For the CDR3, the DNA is TGTGCCAGCAGCTTAGCAGGCGGATCCTCCTACGAGCAGTACTTC. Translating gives CASSLAGGSSYEQYF.

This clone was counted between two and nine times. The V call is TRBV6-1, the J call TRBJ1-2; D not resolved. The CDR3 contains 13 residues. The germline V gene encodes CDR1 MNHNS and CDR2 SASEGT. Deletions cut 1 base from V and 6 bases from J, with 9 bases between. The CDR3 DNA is TGTGCCAGCAGTGAAGGCGTAGGGAATGGCTACACCTTC. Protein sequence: CASSEGVGNGYTF.

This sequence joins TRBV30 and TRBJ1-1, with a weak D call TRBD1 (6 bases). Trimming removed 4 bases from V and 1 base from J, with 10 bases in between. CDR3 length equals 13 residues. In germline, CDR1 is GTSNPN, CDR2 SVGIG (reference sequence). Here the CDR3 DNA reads TGTGCCTGGATGGGGGCCGGGAACACTGAAGCTTTCTTT. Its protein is CAWMGAGNTEAFF.

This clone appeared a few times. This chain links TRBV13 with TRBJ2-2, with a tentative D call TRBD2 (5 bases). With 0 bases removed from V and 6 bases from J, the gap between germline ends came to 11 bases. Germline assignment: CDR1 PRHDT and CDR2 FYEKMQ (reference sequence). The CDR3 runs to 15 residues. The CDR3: CASSLGTTGAGELFF. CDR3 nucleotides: TGTGCCAGCAGCTTAGGAACCACCGGGGCCGGGGAGCTGTTTTTT.